These 23 T cell receptor beta chains share one sample of origin, sequenced in a study of long-term antiretroviral therapy in people with HIV (dated by TCRdb to between 2021 and 2022). The immunoSEQ hsTCRB v3.0 assay was used at survey level resolution for TRB variable region sequencing. The immuneACCESS repertoire file appears here via TCRdb, limited to in-frame rearrangements. These files lack a portion of the clones; in checked studies, under half of the deficit traces to unresolved V genes, and the cause of the others is not known. The sample yields about 22,000 clones; approximately 80% were counted once. The ten most abundant clones make up roughly 18% of the sample. The sample consisted of unsorted PBMCs, taken 0.5 years before starting antiretroviral therapy. Receptor source: a man aged 40-55 years with HIV.

The chain employs TRBV5-6 and TRBJ2-7, with D perhaps TRBD1 (6 bases). Germline V gene lookup returns CDR1 SGHDT and CDR2 YYEEEE. Trimming took off 2 bases at V and 5 bases at J, with 14 bases between the two ends. The CDR3 length is 14 residues. The CDR3: CASSFMDRGHEQYF. As DNA, the CDR3 is TGTGCCAGCAGCTTCATGGACAGAGGGCACGAGCAGTACTTC.

V is TRBV11-2 and J is TRBJ1-1; D gene ambiguous. Trimming left V 4 bases short and J 4 bases short, with 13 bases between. The CDR3 length is 14 residues. The germline V gene encodes CDR1 SGHAT and CDR2 FQNNGV. The CDR3 sequence: CASSSGGLGTEAFF. The CDR3 DNA reads TGTGCCAGCAGCTCAGGTGGGTTAGGCACTGAAGCTTTCTTT. Drawing the rest from reference TRBV11-2 and TRBJ1-1, the complete variable domain is EAGVAQSPRYKIIEKRQSVAFWCNPISGHATLYWYQQILGQGPKLLIQFQNNGVVDDSQLPKDRFSAERLKGVDSTLKIQPAKLEDSAVYLCASSSGGLGTEAFFGQGTRLTVV.

This clone was seen a handful of times. The V gene is TRBV7-9, the J gene TRBJ2-5; possible D gene TRBD2, 5 bases. Germline values: CDR1 SEHNR, CDR2 FQNEAQ (reference sequence). The CDR3 contains 13 residues. The V end lost 5 bases, the J end lost 4 bases, and 11 bases lay between the germline ends. The CDR3 DNA is TGTGCCAGCAGCCTAAACGAGGGAGAGACCCAGTACTTC. The encoded protein is CASSLNEGETQYF.

This sequence joins TRBV5-1 and TRBJ1-2; TRBD1 matches at 7 bases. This CDR3 has 14 amino acids. V lost 2 bases to trimming and J lost 4 bases; unmatched junction nucleotides: 5. CDR1 and CDR2 from the germline V gene are SGHRS and YFSETQ. In nucleotides, the CDR3 is TGCGCCAGCAGCTTAGAAGGGGGCCCCTATGGCTACACCTTC. Protein sequence: CASSLEGGPYGYTF.

V gene TRBV18 combines with J gene TRBJ2-7, with TRBD2 identical over 7 bases. The J segment lost 1 base and the V segment lost 5 bases, leaving 8 bases of the junction unmatched. Germline assignment: CDR1 KGHSH and CDR2 LQKENI. This CDR3 is built from 15 residues. In DNA, the CDR3 is TGTGCCAGCTCATCCACTTTCGGGGGGTCCTACGAGCAGTACTTC. It translates to CASSSTFGGSYEQYF.

The rearrangement links TRBV2 to TRBJ2-2, with 7 bases lining up with TRBD1. CDR1 is SNHLY and CDR2 is FYNNEI in the germline V gene. The CDR3 runs 13 residues. Germline trimming cut 6 bases from V and 6 bases from J; bases unmatched to any gene: 4. The CDR3 DNA follows: TGTGCCAGCAGGGGGACAGAGTCCGGGGAGCTGTTTTTT. Translating it yields CASRGTESGELFF.

Regarding this clone: One end of the junction is discordant with germline, which a read error may explain. V gene TRBV29-1 combines with J gene TRBJ2-2; D could derive from TRBD1 or TRBD2 (5 bases each). The germline CDR1 and CDR2 sequences are SQVTM and ANQGSEA. The CDR3 consists of 13 residues. The CDR3 sequence: CGVRDGYTGELFF. The CDR3 DNA sequence: TGCGGCGTCCGGGACGGGTACACCGGGGAGCTGTTTTTT.

This clone was seen a handful of times. The CDR3 here is CASKVGYYGYTF. The CDR3 DNA reads TGTGCCAGCAAGGTCGGTTACTATGGCTACACCTTC. The chain is built from TRBV2 and TRBJ1-2; D not resolved. There are 12 residues in the CDR3. CDR1 is SNHLY, CDR2 FYNNEI, per germline. V gave up 7 bases and J gave up 3 bases, with 9 bases separating them.

The V call is TRBV9, the J call TRBJ2-3; no clear D gene. Trimming took off 0 bases at V and 4 bases at J, with 12 bases between the two ends. Germline V gene sequence: CDR1 SGDLS, CDR2 YYNGEE. The length of the CDR3 is 15 residues. CDR3 sequence: CASSVAPIGADTQYF. The CDR3 DNA reads as TGTGCCAGCAGCGTAGCTCCTATCGGAGCAGATACGCAGTATTTT.

The CDR3 is CASSISGVGQETQYF. In nucleotides, the CDR3 is TGTGCCAGCAGCATAAGCGGGGTGGGGCAAGAGACCCAGTACTTC. The genes are TRBV7-9 and TRBJ2-5; 7 bases line up with TRBD2. J was trimmed by 2 bases and V by 5 bases; bases with no gene match: 8. This CDR3 has 15 amino acids. Germline CDR1 and CDR2: SEHNR and FQNEAQ (reference sequence).

The count of this clone is one. Here the CDR3 reads CASSQPDSYEQYF. In DNA form, the CDR3 reads TGTGCCAGCAGCCAACCCGATAGCTACGAGCAGTACTTC. The chain couples TRBV14 to TRBJ2-7; D not resolved. The CDR3 covers 13 residues. Germline V lookup: CDR1 SGHDN, CDR2 FVKESK. The V gene lost 2 bases and the J gene lost 3 bases, with 8 bases spanning the gap.

The chain carries TRBV5-1 and TRBJ1-2; D gene uncertain. The V end was cut by 0 bases, the J end by 2 bases, with 8 bases between. CDR1 is SGHRS and CDR2 is YFSETQ in the germline V gene. The CDR3 contains 14 residues. This CDR3 is CASSLGRGNYGYTF. CDR3 in DNA: TGCGCCAGCAGCTTGGGTCGGGGAAACTATGGCTACACCTTC.

This rearrangement joins TRBV2 to TRBJ2-3; D gene ambiguous. Germline assignment: CDR1 SNHLY and CDR2 FYNNEI. The CDR3 runs to 11 residues. V shed 6 bases and J shed 5 bases, with 6 bases lying between them. DNA for the CDR3: TGTGCCAGCAGCAAGGTAGATACGCAGTATTTT. Translating gives CASSKVDTQYF.

This chain connects TRBV28 to TRBJ2-3, with D perhaps given as TRBD1 or TRBD2 (6 bases each). This CDR3 is 12 amino acids long. The V gene lost 8 bases and the J gene lost 8 bases, with 14 bases spanning the gap. Germline CDR1 and CDR2: MDHEN and SYDVKM. Written as DNA, the CDR3 is TGTGCCAGCTGGGGGGACACCATTACGCAGTATTTT. This translates into CASWGDTITQYF.

This sequence joins TRBV4-3 and TRBJ1-2; TRBD1 matches at 11 bases. With V trimmed by 0 bases and J by 6 bases, 9 bases remained unmatched. The germline V gene has CDR1 LGHNA and CDR2 YSLEER. This CDR3 is 17 amino acids long. This CDR3 is CASSQDPGRDRGNGYTF. The CDR3 region has the DNA TGCGCCAGCAGCCAAGACCCCGGAAGGGACAGGGGGAATGGCTACACCTTC.

The V and J genes are TRBV2 and TRBJ1-5; D gene unclear. Germline CDR1 SNHLY, CDR2 FYNNEI. There are 14 residues in the CDR3. V shed 6 bases and J shed 0 bases, with 9 bases lying between them. CDR3 sequence: CASSGEYSNQPQHF. CDR3 DNA: TGTGCCAGCAGCGGGGAGTATAGCAATCAGCCCCAGCATTTT.

The chain carries TRBV28 and TRBJ1-2; 12 nucleotides line up with TRBD1. In germline, CDR1 is MDHEN, CDR2 SYDVKM. Unmatched junction bases numbered 21, after V lost 6 bases and J lost 4 bases. The CDR3 extends over 20 amino acids. This chain's CDR3 is CASSSPLVPGQGAFLYGYTF. CDR3 in DNA: TGTGCCAGCAGCTCCCCCCTAGTTCCGGGACAGGGGGCCTTCCTCTATGGCTACACCTTC.

The rearrangement joins TRBV13 to TRBJ1-1; TRBD1 matches 7 bases. Trimming at V came to 4 bases and at J to 5 bases, leaving 10 bases not matched to a gene. This CDR3 is built from 15 residues. CDR1 is PRHDT and CDR2 is FYEKMQ in the germline V gene (reference sequence). As DNA, the CDR3 is TGTGCCAGCAGCTCGCGGGGACAGAGTGGGACTGAAGCTTTCTTT. Residues: CASSSRGQSGTEAFF.

This clone was detected only a few times. The rearrangement joins TRBV5-1 to TRBJ2-7; D ambiguous. The CDR3 covers 11 residues. Per the germline V gene, CDR1 is SGHRS and CDR2 is YFSETQ. V dropped 0 bases and J dropped 7 bases, with 5 bases sitting between them. Written as DNA, the CDR3 is TGCGCCAGCAGCTTGGGGGGTGAGCAGTACTTC. Its protein is CASSLGGEQYF.

This chain uses TRBV6-5 with TRBJ2-3; D remains ambiguous. Trimming stripped 3 bases from V and 6 bases from J, with 13 bases between. CDR1 and CDR2 from the germline V gene are MNHEY and SVGAGI. This CDR3 has 14 amino acids. The CDR3 loop is CASSYQGPEDTQYF. The CDR3 DNA reads TGTGCCAGCAGTTATCAAGGCCCTGAGGATACGCAGTATTTT.

A few counts support this clone. The chain employs TRBV9 and TRBJ2-1; possible D gene TRBD1, 5 bases. Germline V gene data show CDR1 as SGDLS and CDR2 as YYNGEE. The CDR3 consists of 15 residues. Trimming shortened V by 4 bases and J by 4 bases, and 15 bases separated the two germline ends. The DNA of the CDR3 is TGTGCCAGCAGCCGTAGGGAAAGGGGTTACAATGAGCAGTTCTTC. It encodes CASSRRERGYNEQFF.

The chain joins TRBV2 to TRBJ1-4; TRBD1 agrees at 8 bases. V was clipped by 11 bases and J by 5 bases; unmatched bases: 7. Germline loops: CDR1 SNHLY, CDR2 FYNNEI. The CDR3 sequence is 13 residues long. CDR3: CASQGAANEKLFF. CDR3 DNA sequence: TGTGCCTCGCAGGGGGCAGCCAATGAAAAACTGTTTTTT.

The chain joins TRBV28 to TRBJ1-4; D is perhaps TRBD1 (6 bases). Trimming took off 5 bases at V and 8 bases at J, with 15 bases between the two ends. CDR1 and CDR2 from the germline V gene are MDHEN and SYDVKM. The CDR3 is 14 amino acids. CDR3 sequence (DNA): TGTGCCAGCAGTAGACAGGCCGGGGGAGAAAAACTGTTTTTT. Translated, it gives CASSRQAGGEKLFF.